The rows below give T cell receptor beta chains drawn from one sample of a study of blood T cell repertoires in COVID-19. The method was immunoSEQ multiplex PCR; TCRdb's version includes in-frame clones alone and lacks a portion of them. The sample carries 300,000 to 400,000 clones, 90% recorded once. The sample consisted of PBMCs or T cells enriched from blood (not recorded which). The receptors stem from a man between 60 and 70 years old who had recovered from COVID-19. Both conserved end residues are part of each CDR3. The D gene is left open where the match is weak.

TRBJ1-1,TRBV29-1,TRBD1,CSGEKRTGTANTEAFF
TRBJ1-1,TRBV6-2/TRBV6-3,-,CASSYGGFTEAFF
TRBJ1-1,TRBV6-6,-,CASSQATVNTEAFF
TRBJ1-5,TRBV6-5,TRBD1,CASRETGGIGPQHF
TRBJ2-1,TRBV12-5,-,CASGLDHSGNEQFF
TRBJ1-5,TRBV10-1,-,CASSDRPQHF
TRBJ1-6,TRBV2,-,CASSPTGQNSPLHF
TRBJ2-6,TRBV28,-,CATLEGVGYGANVLTF
TRBJ1-1,TRBV24-1,TRBD1,CATSDLRDRGAFF
TRBJ2-7,TRBV7-2,TRBD2,CASSPDRSGGAHEQYF
TRBJ2-2,TRBV18,TRBD1,CASSLRGQSDTGELFF
TRBJ1-5,TRBV6-2/TRBV6-3,TRBD1,CASSTDRAQPQHF
TRBJ2-3,TRBV5-5,TRBD2,CASSLLAGAPDTQYF
TRBJ2-1,TRBV19,TRBD2,CASSIVGGIAYNEQFF
TRBJ2-5,TRBV5-8,TRBD1,CASSLRTGGVETQYF
TRBJ1-2,TRBV19,-,CASSILSKSNYGYTF
TRBJ2-3,TRBV14,TRBD1,CASSQDGRGIDTQYF
TRBJ2-2,TRBV2,TRBD1,CASQTDRASGELFF
TRBJ2-3,TRBV9,TRBD2,CASSPIAGGFTDTQYF
TRBJ2-1,TRBV6-2/TRBV6-3,-,CASSYEDLNSYNEQFF
TRBJ1-2,TRBV18,TRBD1,CASSPGTGKYGYTF
TRBJ1-2,TRBV5-6,TRBD1,CASSSLTGGNLAYGYTF
TRBJ1-5,TRBV3-1/TRBV3-2,TRBD1,CASSLGTDSNQPQHF